A single sample is the source of the 24 T cell receptor beta chains below, sequenced in a study of blood T cell repertoires in COVID-19. Profiling relied on immunoSEQ multiplex PCR, and the TCRdb table lists in-frame clones only, not all of them. The sample yields some 170,000 clones, roughly four fifths seen once. The sample consisted of peripheral blood. The receptors stem from a man aged 55 to 70 with active or convalescent COVID-19.

The chain is built from TRBV4-1 and TRBJ2-3, with D unclear. The CDR3 spans 16 residues. Germline CDR1 and CDR2: MGHRA and YSYEKL. The ends were cut back, 5 bases at V and 5 bases at J, with 20 bases in the middle. The CDR3 region is CASSDRGPSSRDTQYF. CDR3 in DNA: TGCGCCAGCAGCGACCGCGGCCCCTCTTCCCGAGATACGCAGTATTTT.

In its sample, this clone ranks as medium-sized. Other DNA sequences in this specimen translate into the identical CDR3. V gene TRBV6-4 combines with J gene TRBJ2-3, with 13 bases identical to TRBD2. After removal of 3 bases from V and 4 bases from J, the junction contained 1 base not matched to a gene. This CDR3 region has 15 residues. CDR1 MRHNA and CDR2 SNTAGT come from the germline V gene. DNA for the CDR3: TGTGCCAGCAGTGAACTAGCGGGAGGGCCAGATACGCAGTATTTT. Amino acid sequence: CASSELAGGPDTQYF.

The chain couples TRBV19 to TRBJ2-5; TRBD1 matches at 7 bases. Germline trimming cut 4 bases from V and 7 bases from J; bases unmatched to any gene: 6. CDR3 size: 13 residues. From germline, CDR1 is LNHDA and CDR2 SQIVND (reference sequence). The CDR3 sequence is CASSNGQEGTQYF. The CDR3 DNA follows: TGTGCCAGTAGTAACGGACAGGAAGGGACCCAGTACTTC.

This clone was seen just once. The chain joins TRBV7-9 to TRBJ1-2, with D unresolved. Trimming took off 4 bases at V and 0 bases at J, with 9 bases between the two ends. CDR1 and CDR2 (germline): SEHNR, FQNEAQ (reference sequence). CDR3 size: 14 residues. CDR3 sequence reads: CASSSPGANYGYTF. The CDR3 coding sequence is TGTGCCAGCAGCTCCCCCGGAGCTAACTATGGCTACACCTTC.

V is TRBV6-5 and J is TRBJ2-5; D gene ambiguous. The CDR3 is 12 residues long. The germline V and J ends were trimmed by 5 bases and 2 bases, with 6 bases remaining between them. The germline gives CDR1 MNHEY, CDR2 SVGAGI. The CDR3, as DNA: TGTGCCAGCAGTAGAGAACAAGAGACCCAGTACTTC. It specifies CASSREQETQYF.

This clone occurred once. J is TRBJ1-1 and V is TRBV11-2, with 8 bases identical to TRBD1. The CDR3 length is 18 residues. The V gene end was trimmed by 5 bases and the J gene end by 1 base; junction bases not matched to a gene: 15. Germline values: CDR1 SGHAT, CDR2 FQNNGV. The CDR3 protein is CASSPWTGRISGNTEAFF. The CDR3 DNA follows: TGTGCCAGCAGCCCCTGGACAGGGAGGATTAGCGGGAACACTGAAGCTTTCTTT. The full variable domain, with the rest looked up from reference TRBV11-2 and TRBJ1-1, is EAGVAQSPRYKIIEKRQSVAFWCNPISGHATLYWYQQILGQGPKLLIQFQNNGVVDDSQLPKDRFSAERLKGVDSTLKIQPAKLEDSAVYLCASSPWTGRISGNTEAFFGQGTRLTVV.

This chain links TRBV12-2 with TRBJ1-5; TRBD1, the table's D call, lacks a check against the DNA. TRBV12-2 is described as a pseudogene. The CDR3 runs 17 residues. CDR3 in DNA: TGTGCAAGTCGCTTACTTTGTTTCGGACAGAGGGATCAGCCCCAGCATTTT. This gives the protein CASRLLCFGQRDQPQHF.

The chain is built from TRBV5-1 and TRBJ1-2; D might be TRBD1 (5 bases). The CDR3 extends over 14 amino acids. The V gene's germline CDR1 is SGHRS and CDR2 YFSETQ. Trimming pared 0 bases from V and 3 bases from J, leaving 9 bases between. CDR3 sequence: CASSLEQGYYGYTF. CDR3 DNA sequence: TGCGCCAGCAGCTTGGAGCAGGGTTACTATGGCTACACCTTC.

CDR3 amino acids: CVTGSGYTDTQYF. In nucleotides, the CDR3 is TGTGTCACAGGTAGCGGATACACAGATACGCAGTATTTT. The gene calls are TRBV6-5 and TRBJ2-3; tentative D call: TRBD2 (6 bases). CDR3 length: 13 residues. Looked up from germline, CDR1 is MNHEY and CDR2 is SVGAGI.

This chain joins TRBV2 and TRBJ1-5, with 7 bases lining up with TRBD1. The trim removed 6 bases at V and 4 bases at J, leaving 9 bases unmatched. The CDR3 sequence is 15 residues long. Germline CDR1 SNHLY, CDR2 FYNNEI. The CDR3 region is CASRGQASGNQPQHF. DNA for the CDR3: TGTGCCAGCAGAGGACAGGCCTCAGGGAATCAGCCCCAGCATTTT.

The rearrangement uses TRBV19 and TRBJ1-5; D possibly corresponds to TRBD1 (6 bases). Between the trimmed V and J ends, which lost 6 bases and 4 bases, there was a span of 10 bases. CDR1 is LNHDA, CDR2 SQIVND, per germline (reference sequence). The CDR3 runs to 13 residues. This CDR3 is CASRDRTNQPQHF. The DNA for the CDR3 is TGTGCCAGTAGAGACAGGACAAATCAGCCCCAGCATTTT.

V usage is TRBV2 and J usage is TRBJ1-5; D possibly corresponds to TRBD1 (5 bases). Trimming removed 4 bases at V and 1 base at J, with 8 bases between. CDR3 size: 14 residues. Germline values: CDR1 SNHLY, CDR2 FYNNEI. CDR3 region: CASSAGMSNQPQHF. The CDR3 nucleotides read TGTGCCAGCAGTGCAGGGATGAGCAATCAGCCCCAGCATTTT.

This chain connects TRBV5-1 to TRBJ2-2, with TRBD1 identical over 9 bases. The CDR3 runs to 15 residues. Unmatched junction bases numbered 2, after V lost 2 bases and J lost 3 bases. Germline V lookup: CDR1 SGHRS, CDR2 YFSETQ. CDR3 nucleotides: TGCGCCAGCAGCTTCCGGGACAGGGACACCGGGGAGCTGTTTTTT. Its translation is CASSFRDRDTGELFF.

The chain has TRBV11-3 and TRBJ2-1; weak D call: TRBD1 (6 bases). Germline V gene data show CDR1 as SGHNT and CDR2 as YENEEA. V was cut by 6 bases and J by 0 bases, with 9 bases left in between. This CDR3 contains 14 residues. The CDR3 reads CASSRGGSYNEQFF. In DNA form, the CDR3 reads TGTGCCAGCAGTAGAGGGGGCTCCTACAATGAGCAGTTCTTC.

The table lists this clone with a few counts. The V gene is TRBV25-1, the J gene TRBJ1-3, with 9 bases identical to TRBD1. Trimming took 6 bases from V and 3 from J; bases not matched to a gene: 6. The CDR3 spans 15 residues. Germline CDR1 reads MGHDK; CDR2 reads SYGVNS. In nucleotides, the CDR3 is TGTGCCAGCAGAGCCCCGACAGGGGGTGGAAACACCATATATTTT. As protein: CASRAPTGGGNTIYF.

This chain connects TRBV9 to TRBJ2-5; the D gene is possibly TRBD2 (6 bases). V lost 5 bases to trimming and J lost 5 bases, with 16 bases between them. The CDR3 contains 14 residues. Germline-derived CDR1 and CDR2 are SGDLS and YYNGEE. Written as DNA, the CDR3 is TGTGCCAGCAGTTCGGGGGTGGGGCGGGAGACCCAGTACTTC. Its protein is CASSSGVGRETQYF.

V is TRBV18 and J is TRBJ2-1, with TRBD2 identical over 10 bases. The CDR3 is 15 residues long. The V segment lost 0 bases and the J segment 8 bases; nucleotides outside the gene matches: 4. Germline assignment: CDR1 KGHSH and CDR2 LQKENI. In DNA form, the CDR3 reads TGTGCCAGCTCACCACCCCTAGCGGGAGAGGATGAGCAGTTCTTC. Residues: CASSPPLAGEDEQFF.

This clone has only a few counts. The chain carries TRBV5-1 and TRBJ1-2; 8 bases match TRBD1. Germline V gives CDR1 SGHRS, CDR2 YFSETQ. Trimming at V came to 3 bases and at J to 9 bases, leaving 13 bases not matched to a gene. This CDR3 comprises 15 residues. CDR3 bases: TGCGCCAGCAGCTCAGGACCGGGACAGGCTATCAGCTACACCTTC. Translating gives CASSSGPGQAISYTF.

In this sample, this clone turned up once. V and J are TRBV4-1 and TRBJ1-2, with D uncertain. Trimming cost V 0 bases and J 2 bases, with 10 bases left between them. Germline V gene lookup returns CDR1 MGHRA and CDR2 YSYEKL. This CDR3 region has 15 residues. CDR3 protein: CASSQDAARNYGYTF. The CDR3 bases are TGCGCCAGCAGCCAAGATGCTGCGCGGAACTATGGCTACACCTTC.

This clone was counted once. The chain carries TRBV2 and TRBJ2-1; a possible D gene is TRBD1 (6 bases). The V end lost 3 bases, the J end lost 7 bases, and 13 bases lay between the germline ends. In germline, CDR1 is SNHLY, CDR2 FYNNEI. The CDR3 length is 14 residues. The CDR3 reads CASSDSQGINEQFF. In DNA, the CDR3 is TGTGCCAGCAGTGACTCCCAGGGGATTAATGAGCAGTTCTTC.

The chain recombines TRBV25-1 with TRBJ1-6; possibly TRBD1 for D (5 bases). The ends were cut back, 1 base at V and 9 bases at J, with 13 bases in the middle. Germline V gene data show CDR1 as MGHDK and CDR2 as SYGVNS. CDR3 length: 15 residues. The CDR3 sequence: CASSEFKGSFSPLHF. For the CDR3, the DNA is TGTGCCAGCAGTGAATTCAAGGGGTCGTTTTCACCCCTCCACTTT.

This sequence joins TRBV6-5 and TRBJ2-7; 7 bases line up with TRBD1. This CDR3 has 15 residues. V lost 2 bases to trimming and J lost 4 bases; unmatched junction nucleotides: 8. Germline V gene data show CDR1 as MNHEY and CDR2 as SVGAGI. CDR3 nucleotide sequence: TGTGCCAGCAGTTACGTCGGAAGACAGGGTTACGAGCAGTACTTC. Protein: CASSYVGRQGYEQYF.

Written as DNA, the CDR3 is TGTGCCAGCAGCCGCGACTCTTACAATGAGCAGTTCTTC. This gives the protein CASSRDSYNEQFF. The rearrangement uses TRBV28 and TRBJ2-1; D uncertain. Germline V CDR1 and CDR2: MDHEN, SYDVKM. This CDR3 comprises 13 residues. V was pared by 6 bases and J by 4 bases, with 10 bases between.

This chain connects TRBV2 to TRBJ1-5; 10 bases fit TRBD1. CDR3 size: 15 residues. The J segment lost 5 bases and the V segment lost 1 base, leaving 2 bases of the junction unmatched. The germline CDR1 and CDR2 sequences are SNHLY and FYNNEI. CDR3 nucleotides: TGTGCCAGCAGTGAAGAGACAGGGGGCCATCAGCCCCAGCATTTT. Protein sequence: CASSEETGGHQPQHF.